This TCR beta chain came from a study of cytomegalovirus exposure and HLA in healthy donors. Concerning this clone: Its antigen is unidentified.

Primers for the PCR totalled 60 Vbeta and 13 Jbeta. This table comes from immunoSEQ multiplex PCR, and its TCRdb copy is limited to in-frame clones, with some not included. This listing includes 200,000 to 250,000 clones. Study-level points and caveats: As a later analysis showed, several of the most significant clusters appeared to be linked to common viral pathogens. On later analysis, the bulk of CMV-associated TCR beta chains appeared to be HLA-restricted.

Though probably carrying unrecorded immune exposures, donors were nominally healthy at sampling. The sequence derives from a girl aged 2-10 years in good health and CMV-seropositive. Sequencing was done on a sample of PBMCs.

The chain's CDR3 is CASSPHRDFYGYTF. Here the CDR3 DNA reads TGTGCCAGTAGTCCCCACCGGGACTTCTATGGCTACACCTTC. The chain employs TRBV19 and TRBJ1-2; a possible D gene is TRBD1 (5 bases). Trimming pared 5 bases from V and 4 bases from J, leaving 14 bases between. The CDR3 has 14 residues. Germline loops: CDR1 LNHDA, CDR2 SQIVND (reference sequence). Looking up the rest from reference TRBV19 and TRBJ1-2 gives the full variable domain: DGGITQSPKYLFRKEGQNVTLSCEQNLNHDAMYWYRQDPGQGLRLIYYSQIVNDFQKGDIAEGYSVSREKKESFPLTVTSAQKNPTAFYLCASSPHRDFYGYTFGSGTRLTVV.